The 21 T cell receptor beta chains below were found in one sample sequenced in a study of T cells in localized non-small cell lung cancer. Profiling relied on immunoSEQ multiplex PCR, and the TCRdb table lists in-frame clones only, not all of them. The data hold about 23,000 clones, with about four fifths observed a single time. Sequencing used PBMCs, obtained before any cancer treatment. The receptor source for this set is a man aged 40 to 70 with stage II lung adenocarcinoma.

The rearrangement links TRBV18 to TRBJ1-5, with 7 bases identical to TRBD1. V was pared by 3 bases and J by 4 bases, with 3 bases of the junction left unmatched. The CDR3 runs 14 residues. CDR1 is KGHSH, CDR2 LQKENI, per germline. Here the CDR3 DNA reads TGTGCCAGCTCACCGCAGGGGGGGAATCAGCCCCAGCATTTT. It yields the protein CASSPQGGNQPQHF.

The chain carries TRBV12-5 and TRBJ2-1, with TRBD1 identical over 10 bases. The J segment lost 5 bases and the V segment lost 3 bases, leaving 13 bases of the junction unmatched. Germline V gives CDR1 LGHNT, CDR2 FRNRAP. The CDR3 extends over 18 amino acids. This chain's CDR3 is CASGFNTYGTGDNNEQFF. The CDR3 nucleotides are TGTGCTAGTGGTTTCAATACTTACGGGACAGGGGACAACAATGAGCAGTTCTTC.

The chain recombines TRBV7-9 with TRBJ2-3, with 7 bases fitting TRBD2. The germline V gene encodes CDR1 SEHNR and CDR2 FQNEAQ (reference sequence). V dropped 1 base and J dropped 0; count of bases not matched to a gene: 4. The CDR3 contains 16 residues. DNA of the CDR3: TGTGCCAGCAGCTTAGGAGCGGGAACCAGCACAGATACGCAGTATTTT. Protein: CASSLGAGTSTDTQYF. The entire variable domain, with the rest obtained from reference TRBV7-9 and TRBJ2-3, is as follows: DTGVSQNPRHKITKRGQNVTFRCDPISEHNRLYWYRQTLGQGPEFLTYFQNEAQLEKSRLLSDRFSAERPKGSFSTLEIQRTEQGDSAMYLCASSLGAGTSTDTQYFGPGTRLTVL.

The chain couples TRBV30 to TRBJ2-3; 10 nucleotides match TRBD1. After removal of 5 bases from V and 5 bases from J, the junction contained 1 base not matched to a gene. The CDR3 has 12 residues. Germline V lookup: CDR1 GTSNPN, CDR2 SVGIG (reference sequence). The CDR3 nucleotides are TGTGCCTGGCGGACAGGGGGAGATACGCAGTATTTT. Residues: CAWRTGGDTQYF.

A few counts support this clone. The gene calls are TRBV4-3 and TRBJ1-2; D ambiguous. CDR1 and CDR2 (germline): LGHNA, YSLEER. The CDR3 runs 13 residues. V lost 3 bases, J lost 8 bases, and 13 bases lay in between. The DNA for the CDR3 is TGCGCCAGCAGCCAGCTGCACATGGGAGGCTACACCTTC. Translated, it gives CASSQLHMGGYTF.

CDR3 amino acids: CASSLMASGTPGNEQFF. DNA for the CDR3: TGTGCCAGCAGCTTAATGGCTAGCGGGACCCCCGGCAATGAGCAGTTCTTC. This rearrangement joins TRBV7-3 to TRBJ2-1; 9 bases map to TRBD2. J lost 6 bases, V lost 1 base, and 10 bases had no gene match. CDR3 length: 17 amino acids. The germline V gene encodes CDR1 SGHTA and CDR2 FQGTGA. The full variable domain, with the rest looked up from reference TRBV7-3 and TRBJ2-1, is GAGVSQTPSNKVTEKGKYVELRCDPISGHTALYWYRQSLGQGPEFLIYFQGTGAADDSGLPNDRFFAVRPEGSVSTLKIQRTERGDSAVYLCASSLMASGTPGNEQFFGPGTRLTVL.

The gene calls are TRBV6-6 and TRBJ2-7, with D perhaps being TRBD1 or TRBD2 (5 bases each). Looked up from germline, CDR1 is MNHNY and CDR2 is SVGAGI (reference sequence). CDR3 length equals 14 residues. V lost 2 bases and J 3 bases, leaving 11 bases between the germline ends. CDR3 sequence (DNA): TGTGCCAGCAGTTACGGGACGAACTACTACGAGCAGTACTTC. Translating gives CASSYGTNYYEQYF.

Notes on this clone: The limits of the CDR3 on the DNA are not certain, so only TCRdb's listed CDR3 is given. This rearrangement joins TRBV21-1 to TRBJ1-4. TRBV21-1 is labeled a pseudogene. The CDR3 is 20 amino acids long, termini counted. The CDR3 reads CASSKDALRGGGEKMKNCFF.

This chain uses TRBV18 with TRBJ1-2, with a possible D match to TRBD1 (5 bases). This CDR3 region has 15 residues. V was cut by 0 bases and J by 3 bases, with 11 bases left in between. CDR1 and CDR2 (germline): KGHSH, LQKENI. The CDR3 DNA sequence: TGTGCCAGCTCACCACCGATGGGGGTGGACTATGGCTACACCTTC. Translation: CASSPPMGVDYGYTF.

The J gene is TRBJ2-3, the V gene TRBV5-1, with D unclear. The CDR3 length is 11 residues. V gave up 0 bases and J gave up 4 bases, with 0 bases separating them. The germline CDR1 and CDR2 sequences are SGHRS and YFSETQ. The CDR3 DNA is TGCGCCAGCAGCTTGGCAGATACGCAGTATTTT. This gives the protein CASSLADTQYF.

This chain connects TRBV6-5 to TRBJ1-5; D is undetermined. There are 13 residues in the CDR3. The V end was cut by 5 bases, the J end by 2 bases, with 7 bases between. Germline values: CDR1 MNHEY, CDR2 SVGAGI. This CDR3 is CASSAGRNQPQHF. In DNA form, the CDR3 reads TGTGCCAGCAGTGCTGGACGCAATCAGCCCCAGCATTTT.

This clone came up once. The rearrangement joins TRBV11-2 to TRBJ1-1; D is undetermined. From germline, CDR1 is SGHAT and CDR2 FQNNGV. V shed 3 bases and J shed 5 bases, with 10 bases lying between them. This CDR3 region has 13 residues. The CDR3 reads CASSLVDWTEAFF. The CDR3 nucleotides are TGTGCCAGCAGCTTGGTGGATTGGACTGAAGCTTTCTTT.

The chain has TRBV2 and TRBJ1-5; 10 positions agree with TRBD1. Trimming cost V 7 bases and J 2 bases; bases outside gene matches: 2. This CDR3 contains 14 residues. In germline, CDR1 is SNHLY, CDR2 FYNNEI. The CDR3 spells CASKGTGGNQPQHF. CDR3 coding DNA: TGTGCCAGCAAAGGGACAGGGGGCAATCAGCCCCAGCATTTT.

The rearrangement joins TRBV6-1 to TRBJ2-1, with D unclear. CDR1 and CDR2 (germline): MNHNS, SASEGT. The V gene lost 6 bases and the J gene lost 6 bases, with 3 bases spanning the gap. CDR3 size: 10 residues. CDR3 sequence reads: CASRSNEQFF. In DNA, the CDR3 is TGTGCCAGCAGATCCAATGAGCAGTTCTTC.

This sequence joins TRBV2 and TRBJ2-5; the D gene is possibly TRBD2 (5 bases). V dropped 6 bases and J dropped 1 base, with 12 bases sitting between them. This CDR3 is 14 amino acids long. CDR1 is SNHLY and CDR2 is FYNNEI in the germline V gene. The CDR3 DNA sequence: TGTGCCAGCAGGGAACTAGTCCTCCAAGAGACCCAGTACTTC. Amino acid sequence: CASRELVLQETQYF.

The rearrangement joins TRBV9 to TRBJ2-2, with a possible D match to TRBD2 (5 bases). Germline V gene lookup returns CDR1 SGDLS and CDR2 YYNGEE. V lost 6 bases, J lost 7 bases, and 10 bases lay in between. The CDR3 extends over 12 amino acids. The CDR3 loop is CASMGSGGELFF. In nucleotides, the CDR3 is TGTGCCAGCATGGGGAGCGGCGGGGAGCTGTTTTTT.

This sequence joins TRBV7-3 and TRBJ2-7; 7 bases map to TRBD1. Germline CDR1 SGHTA, CDR2 FQGTGA. CDR3 length: 17 amino acids. J gave up 2 bases and V 7 bases, and 17 bases lay outside the gene matches. The CDR3: CASNLPSLGQGAYEQYF. The CDR3 bases are TGTGCCAGCAACCTACCCTCTCTTGGGCAGGGGGCCTACGAGCAGTACTTC. The full variable domain, its missing parts supplied by reference TRBV7-3 and TRBJ2-7, is GAGVSQTPSNKVTEKGKYVELRCDPISGHTALYWYRQSLGQGPEFLIYFQGTGAADDSGLPNDRFFAVRPEGSVSTLKIQRTERGDSAVYLCASNLPSLGQGAYEQYFGPGTRLTVT.

The chain recombines TRBV4-1 with TRBJ2-7; TRBD2 agrees at 7 bases. The CDR3 extends over 14 amino acids. Germline CDR1 and CDR2: MGHRA and YSYEKL. Germline trimming cut 4 bases from V and 1 base from J; bases unmatched to any gene: 4. CDR3 sequence: CASSLREGSYEQYF. In DNA form, the CDR3 reads TGCGCCAGCAGCCTAAGGGAGGGTTCCTACGAGCAGTACTTC.

This clone was seen once. This chain joins TRBV5-4 and TRBJ2-7; 8 bases fit TRBD2. This CDR3 is built from 15 residues. The germline V gene has CDR1 SGHNT and CDR2 YYREEE (reference sequence). V gave up 0 bases and J gave up 4 bases; unmatched junction bases: 6. This chain's CDR3 is CASSLESGSGYEQYF. The CDR3 DNA sequence: TGTGCCAGCAGCTTGGAAAGCGGGAGTGGTTACGAGCAGTACTTC.

The chain links TRBV9 to TRBJ2-3; D not resolved. Germline CDR1 is SGDLS and CDR2 is YYNGEE. CDR3 size: 13 residues. V was shortened by 0 bases and J by 9 bases, with 11 bases between the two germline ends. CDR3 residues: CASSVGLAATQYF. CDR3 nucleotides: TGTGCCAGCAGCGTAGGCTTAGCAGCAACGCAGTATTTT.

The chain links TRBV10-2 to TRBJ2-7, with D unclear. The V end lost 3 bases, the J end lost 1 base, and 7 bases lay between the germline ends. Per germline, CDR1 WSHSY and CDR2 SAAADI. The CDR3 loop spans 13 amino acids. The CDR3 nucleotides are TGCGCCAGCAGTGAAAGGGCTTCCTACGAGCAGTACTTC. Translated, it gives CASSERASYEQYF.